The source of this TCR beta chain is a study of cytomegalovirus exposure and HLA in healthy donors. Findings and caveats of the study: Using the classifier, cytomegalovirus status was reportedly diagnosed with high specificity and sensitivity.

This CDR3 has 14 residues. V was pared by 4 bases and J by 0 bases, with 9 bases between. The germline V gene has CDR1 LNHDA and CDR2 SQIVND (reference sequence). This clone was recorded once. The antigen remains unidentified. The PCR was carried out with 60 Vbeta primers and 13 Jbeta primers. Produced via immunoSEQ multiplex PCR; TCRdb's table is partial and in-frame only. The sample lists about 90,000 clones, about 66% seen once, with under 2.5% in the top ten. This chain uses TRBV19 with TRBJ1-1, with D unresolved. This clonotype originated in a man between 25 and 39 years old in good health and CMV-seronegative. Sequencing was carried out using PBMCs. The CDR3 DNA sequence: TGTGCCAGTAGTACCCCCTCCTTGAACACTGAAGCTTTCTTT. Translated: CASSTPSLNTEAFF.